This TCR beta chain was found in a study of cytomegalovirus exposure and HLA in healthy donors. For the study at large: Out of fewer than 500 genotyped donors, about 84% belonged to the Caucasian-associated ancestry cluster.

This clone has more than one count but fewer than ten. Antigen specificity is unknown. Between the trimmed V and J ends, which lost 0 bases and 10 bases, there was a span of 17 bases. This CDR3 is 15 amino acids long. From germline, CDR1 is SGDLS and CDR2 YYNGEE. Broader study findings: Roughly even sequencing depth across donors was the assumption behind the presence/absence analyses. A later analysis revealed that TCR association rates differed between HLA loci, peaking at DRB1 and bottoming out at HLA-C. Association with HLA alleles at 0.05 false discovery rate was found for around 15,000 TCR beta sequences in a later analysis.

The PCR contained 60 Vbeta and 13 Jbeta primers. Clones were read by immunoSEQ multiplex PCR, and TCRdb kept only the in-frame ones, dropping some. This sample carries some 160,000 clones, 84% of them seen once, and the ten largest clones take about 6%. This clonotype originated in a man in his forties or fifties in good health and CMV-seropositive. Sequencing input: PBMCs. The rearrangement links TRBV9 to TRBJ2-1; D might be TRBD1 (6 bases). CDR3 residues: CASSVVGQTSLEQFF. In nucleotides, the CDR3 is TGTGCCAGCAGCGTAGTAGGACAGACCTCGTTAGAGCAGTTCTTC.